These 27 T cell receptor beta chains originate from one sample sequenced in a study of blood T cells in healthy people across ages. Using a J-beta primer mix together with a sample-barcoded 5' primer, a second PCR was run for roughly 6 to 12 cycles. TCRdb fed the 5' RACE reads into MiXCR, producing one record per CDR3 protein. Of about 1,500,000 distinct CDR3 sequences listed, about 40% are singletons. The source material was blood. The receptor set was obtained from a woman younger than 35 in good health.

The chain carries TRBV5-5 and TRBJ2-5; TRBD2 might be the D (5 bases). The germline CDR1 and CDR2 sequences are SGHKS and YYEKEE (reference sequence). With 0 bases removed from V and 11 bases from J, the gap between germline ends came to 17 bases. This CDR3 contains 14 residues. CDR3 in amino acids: CASSLVAPEVAQYF. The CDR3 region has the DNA TGTGCCAGCAGCTTGGTAGCCCCCGAAGTAGCGCAGTACTTC.

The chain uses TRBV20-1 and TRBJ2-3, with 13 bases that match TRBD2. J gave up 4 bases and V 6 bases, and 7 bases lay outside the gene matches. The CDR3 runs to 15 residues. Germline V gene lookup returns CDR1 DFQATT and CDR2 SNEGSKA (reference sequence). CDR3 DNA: TGCAGTGCGGCCGGACTAGCGGGGGCCGCAGATACGCAGTATTTT. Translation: CSAAGLAGAADTQYF.

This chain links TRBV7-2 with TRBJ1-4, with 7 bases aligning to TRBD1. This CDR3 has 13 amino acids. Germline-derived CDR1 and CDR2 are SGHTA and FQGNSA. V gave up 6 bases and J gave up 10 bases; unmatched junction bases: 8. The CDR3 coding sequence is TGTGCCAGCAGAAGACAGGGTGTGGGAAAACTGTTTTTT. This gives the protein CASRRQGVGKLFF.

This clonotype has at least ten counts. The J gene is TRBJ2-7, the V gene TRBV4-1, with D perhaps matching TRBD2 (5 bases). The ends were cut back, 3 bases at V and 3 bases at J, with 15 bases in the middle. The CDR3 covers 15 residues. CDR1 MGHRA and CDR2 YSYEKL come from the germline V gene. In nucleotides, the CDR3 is TGCGCCAGCAGCCATTTAGAGGACTCCAGCTACGAGCAGTACTTC. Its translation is CASSHLEDSSYEQYF.

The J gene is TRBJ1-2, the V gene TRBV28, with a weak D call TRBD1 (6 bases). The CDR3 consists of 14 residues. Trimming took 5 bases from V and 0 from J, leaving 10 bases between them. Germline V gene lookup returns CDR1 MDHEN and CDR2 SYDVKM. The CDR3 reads CASSEQGTNYGYTF. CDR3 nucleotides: TGTGCCAGCAGTGAACAGGGTACTAACTATGGCTACACCTTC.

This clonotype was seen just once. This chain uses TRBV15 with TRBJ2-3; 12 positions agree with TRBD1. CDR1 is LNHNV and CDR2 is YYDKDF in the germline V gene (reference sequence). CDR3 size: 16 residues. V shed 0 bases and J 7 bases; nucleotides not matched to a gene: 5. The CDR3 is CATSRDGGQGAYTQYF. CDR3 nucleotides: TGTGCCACCAGCAGAGATGGGGGACAGGGGGCGTATACGCAGTATTTT.

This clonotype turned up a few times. CDR3 DNA sequence: TGTGCCAGCAGGGCAGGGGGCTCTAGCTCCTATAATTCACCCCTCCACTTT. Amino acid sequence: CASRAGGSSSYNSPLHF. The chain employs TRBV28 and TRBJ1-6; 8 nucleotides match TRBD1. This CDR3 spans 17 amino acids. Germline V lookup: CDR1 MDHEN, CDR2 SYDVKM. After removal of 6 bases from V and 0 bases from J, the junction contained 7 bases not matched to a gene.

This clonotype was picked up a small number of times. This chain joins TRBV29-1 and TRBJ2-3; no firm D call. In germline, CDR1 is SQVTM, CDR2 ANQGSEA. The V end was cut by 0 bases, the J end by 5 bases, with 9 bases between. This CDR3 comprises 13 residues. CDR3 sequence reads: CSVEEGKGDTQYF. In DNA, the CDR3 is TGCAGCGTTGAAGAGGGGAAAGGAGATACGCAGTATTTT.

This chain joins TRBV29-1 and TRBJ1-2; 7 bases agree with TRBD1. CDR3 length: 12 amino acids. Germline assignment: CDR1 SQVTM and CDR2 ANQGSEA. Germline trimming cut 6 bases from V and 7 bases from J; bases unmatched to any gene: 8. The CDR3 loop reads CSVGDSPGGYTF. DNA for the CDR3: TGCAGCGTCGGGGACAGCCCGGGTGGCTACACCTTC.

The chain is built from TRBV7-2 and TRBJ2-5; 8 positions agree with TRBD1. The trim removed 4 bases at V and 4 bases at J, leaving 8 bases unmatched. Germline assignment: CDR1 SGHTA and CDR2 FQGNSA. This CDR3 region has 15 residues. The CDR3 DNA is TGTGCCAGCAGCTCCCCAGGGGGCGCAAGAGAGACCCAGTACTTC. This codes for CASSSPGGARETQYF.

As DNA, the CDR3 is TGTGCCAGCAGTTCCAGGGGGTCCGCTTTCTTT. It yields the protein CASSSRGSAFF. The chain joins TRBV12-3 or TRBV12-4 to TRBJ1-1; 7 bases agree with TRBD1. The junction had 4 bases not matched to a gene; V was cut back by 4 bases and J by 11 bases. The CDR3 is 11 amino acids.

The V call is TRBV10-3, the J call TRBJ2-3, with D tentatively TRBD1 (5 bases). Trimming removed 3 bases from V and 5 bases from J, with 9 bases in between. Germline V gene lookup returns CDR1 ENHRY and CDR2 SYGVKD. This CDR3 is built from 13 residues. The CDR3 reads CAISDRRGDTQYF. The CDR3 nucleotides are TGTGCCATCAGTGACCGAAGGGGAGATACGCAGTATTTT.

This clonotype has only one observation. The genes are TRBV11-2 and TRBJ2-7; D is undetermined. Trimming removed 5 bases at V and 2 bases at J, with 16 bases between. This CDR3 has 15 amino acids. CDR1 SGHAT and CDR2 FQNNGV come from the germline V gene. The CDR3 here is CASSPSAGGTYEQYF. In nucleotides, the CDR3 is TGTGCCAGCAGCCCCTCCGCTGGCGGTACCTACGAGCAGTACTTC.

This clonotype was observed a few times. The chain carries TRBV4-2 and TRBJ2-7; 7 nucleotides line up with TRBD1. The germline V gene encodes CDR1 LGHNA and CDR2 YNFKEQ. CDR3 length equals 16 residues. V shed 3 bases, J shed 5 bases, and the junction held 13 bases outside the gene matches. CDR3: CASSHPIDRDSDEQYF. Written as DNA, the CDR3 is TGTGCCAGCAGCCATCCCATAGACAGGGATTCCGACGAGCAGTACTTC.

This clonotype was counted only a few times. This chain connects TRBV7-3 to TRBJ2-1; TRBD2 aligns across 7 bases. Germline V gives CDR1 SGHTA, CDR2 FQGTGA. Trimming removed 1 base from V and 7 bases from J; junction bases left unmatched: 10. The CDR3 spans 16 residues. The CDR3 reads CASSLNRGGKLNEQFF. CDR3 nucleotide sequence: TGTGCCAGCAGCTTAAATCGCGGGGGAAAATTAAATGAGCAGTTCTTC.

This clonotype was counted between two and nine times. The CDR3 nucleotides read TGCGCCAGCAGCTCGGGGGATCTACCTTATTCACCCCTCCACTTT. This sequence encodes CASSSGDLPYSPLHF. The chain is built from TRBV5-1 and TRBJ1-6, with D perhaps TRBD1 (5 bases). Germline CDR1 and CDR2: SGHRS and YFSETQ. Trimming left V 3 bases short and J 8 bases short, with 15 bases between. This CDR3 is built from 15 residues.

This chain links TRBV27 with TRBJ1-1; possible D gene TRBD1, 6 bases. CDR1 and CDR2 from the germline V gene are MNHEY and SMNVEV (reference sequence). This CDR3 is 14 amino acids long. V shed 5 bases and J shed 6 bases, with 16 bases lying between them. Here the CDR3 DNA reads TGTGCCAGCAGTCGTTTGGACAGCAACGCTGAAGCTTTCTTT. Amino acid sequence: CASSRLDSNAEAFF.

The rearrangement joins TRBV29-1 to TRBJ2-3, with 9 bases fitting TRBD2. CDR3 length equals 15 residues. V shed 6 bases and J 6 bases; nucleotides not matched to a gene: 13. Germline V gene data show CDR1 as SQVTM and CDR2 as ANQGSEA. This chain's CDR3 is CSVVLSGRGGDTQYF. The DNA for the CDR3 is TGCAGCGTCGTTCTTAGCGGGAGAGGGGGGGATACGCAGTATTTT.

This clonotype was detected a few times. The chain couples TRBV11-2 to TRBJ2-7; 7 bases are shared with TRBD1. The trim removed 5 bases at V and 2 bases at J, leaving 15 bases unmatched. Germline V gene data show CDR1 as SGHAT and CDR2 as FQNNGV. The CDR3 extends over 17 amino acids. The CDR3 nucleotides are TGTGCCAGCAGCCCGACCCACCTGACAGGGTTGGCCTACGAGCAGTACTTC. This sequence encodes CASSPTHLTGLAYEQYF.

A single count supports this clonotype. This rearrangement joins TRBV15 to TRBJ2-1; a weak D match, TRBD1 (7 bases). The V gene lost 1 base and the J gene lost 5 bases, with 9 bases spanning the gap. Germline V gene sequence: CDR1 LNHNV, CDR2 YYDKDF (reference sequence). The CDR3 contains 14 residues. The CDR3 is CATSRARGDNEQFF. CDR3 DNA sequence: TGTGCCACCAGCAGAGCCAGGGGGGACAATGAGCAGTTCTTC.

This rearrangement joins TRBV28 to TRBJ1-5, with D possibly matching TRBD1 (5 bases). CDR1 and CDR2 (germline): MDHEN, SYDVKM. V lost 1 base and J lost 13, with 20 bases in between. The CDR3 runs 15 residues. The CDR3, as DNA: TGTGCCAGCAGTTTATACAGGACCCTGGACAATGGACAGCATTTT. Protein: CASSLYRTLDNGQHF.

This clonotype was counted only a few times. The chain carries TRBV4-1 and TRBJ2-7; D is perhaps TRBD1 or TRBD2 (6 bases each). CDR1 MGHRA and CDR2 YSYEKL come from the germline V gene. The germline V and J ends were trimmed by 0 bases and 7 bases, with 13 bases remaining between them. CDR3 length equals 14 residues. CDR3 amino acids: CASSQDWGAGEQYF. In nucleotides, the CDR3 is TGCGCCAGCAGCCAAGATTGGGGGGCGGGGGAGCAGTACTTC.

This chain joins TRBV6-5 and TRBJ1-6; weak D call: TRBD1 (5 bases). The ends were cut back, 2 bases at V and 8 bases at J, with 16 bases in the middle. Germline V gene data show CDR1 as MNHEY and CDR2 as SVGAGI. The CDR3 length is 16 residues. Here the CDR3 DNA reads TGTGCCAGCAGTTACCTCGGCAGGGCCAATGATTCACCCCTCCACTTT. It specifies CASSYLGRANDSPLHF.

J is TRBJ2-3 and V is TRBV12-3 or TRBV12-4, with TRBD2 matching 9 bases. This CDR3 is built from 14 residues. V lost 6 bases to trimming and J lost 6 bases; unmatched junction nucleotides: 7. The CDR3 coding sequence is TGTGCCAGCAGCCTGACTAGCGGCGTGGATACGCAGTATTTT. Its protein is CASSLTSGVDTQYF.

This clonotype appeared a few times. The CDR3 nucleotides are TGTGCCAGCAGTTACGCACTAGGCCCATTGAATGAGCAGTTCTTC. Translating gives CASSYALGPLNEQFF. The J gene is TRBJ2-1, the V gene TRBV6-5; possible D gene TRBD2, 5 bases. The length of the CDR3 is 15 residues. Germline CDR1 and CDR2: MNHEY and SVGAGI. Trimming removed 2 bases at V and 7 bases at J, with 15 bases between.

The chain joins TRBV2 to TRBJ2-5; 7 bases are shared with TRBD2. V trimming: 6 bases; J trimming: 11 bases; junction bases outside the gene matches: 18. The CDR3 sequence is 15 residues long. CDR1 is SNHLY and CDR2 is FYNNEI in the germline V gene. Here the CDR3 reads CASREFLAAYNEQYF. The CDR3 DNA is TGTGCCAGCAGAGAATTTCTAGCGGCATACAATGAGCAGTACTTC. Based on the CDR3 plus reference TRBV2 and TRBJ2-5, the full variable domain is EPEVTQTPSHQVTQMGQEVILRCVPISNHLYFYWYRQILGQKVEFLVSFYNNEISEKSEIFDDQFSVERPDGSNFTLKIRSTKLEDSAMYFCASREFLAAYNEQYFGPGTRLLVL.

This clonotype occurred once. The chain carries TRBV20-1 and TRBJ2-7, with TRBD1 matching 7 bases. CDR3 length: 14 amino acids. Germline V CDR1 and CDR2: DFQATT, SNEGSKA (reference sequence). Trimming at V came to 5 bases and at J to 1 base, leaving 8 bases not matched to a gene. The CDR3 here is CSAAAWDSSYEQYF. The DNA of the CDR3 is TGCAGTGCTGCAGCCTGGGACAGTTCCTACGAGCAGTACTTC.